Presented here are 22 T cell receptor beta chains from one specimen sequenced in a study of memory B cells and T cells in multiple sclerosis. Method: immunoSEQ multiplex PCR; TCRdb's copy keeps in-frame clones and lacks some. The sample lists some 48,000 clones, over 75% occurring once. Antigens for these TCRs are unknown. Stimulus-free culture yielded autoproliferating CFSE-dim and non-proliferating CFSE-high T cells, each sequenced separately. Replicate wells were pooled after approximately 7 days of stimulus-free culture of some 50 million CFSE-labeled PBMCs. The specimen sequenced was PBMCs from blood kept in culture. The receptors originated from a human donor with multiple sclerosis.

The gene calls are TRBV5-1 and TRBJ2-2; 8 nucleotides agree with TRBD2. V dropped 7 bases and J dropped 6; count of bases not matched to a gene: 14. The V gene's germline CDR1 is SGHRS and CDR2 YFSETQ. This CDR3 is built from 16 residues. CDR3 sequence: CASREPGLGSAGELFF. The CDR3 DNA is TGCGCCAGCCGCGAGCCGGGACTAGGTTCGGCCGGGGAGCTGTTTTTT.

The chain uses TRBV19 and TRBJ2-7, with a tentative D call TRBD2 (7 bases). CDR3 length equals 11 residues. V gave up 6 bases and J gave up 7 bases, with 10 bases separating them. Per germline, CDR1 LNHDA and CDR2 SQIVND (reference sequence). The CDR3 DNA follows: TGTGCCAGTAGGGGGGGGCAGGAGCAGTACTTC. As protein: CASRGGQEQYF.

This clone was counted a single time. This chain connects TRBV9 to TRBJ2-4; 7 bases match TRBD1. The V and J ends lost 3 bases and 8 bases, in that order; junction bases with no gene match: 5. This CDR3 is built from 13 residues. Germline V gene data show CDR1 as SGDLS and CDR2 as YYNGEE. The CDR3 DNA sequence: TGTGCCAGCAGCGAGGGGGCCGGGGACATTCAGTACTTC. Translation: CASSEGAGDIQYF.

The chain has TRBV11-2 and TRBJ2-3; D is unresolved. V lost 0 bases to trimming and J lost 2 bases, with 15 bases between them. CDR3 size: 17 residues. From germline, CDR1 is SGHAT and CDR2 FQNNGV. CDR3 residues: CASSLDLLGRNTDTQYF. The CDR3, as DNA: TGTGCCAGCAGCTTAGATCTCCTAGGCCGGAACACAGATACGCAGTATTTT.

V gene TRBV14 combines with J gene TRBJ2-7; D is unresolved. There are 14 residues in the CDR3. V lost 2 bases to trimming and J lost 0 bases, with 8 bases between them. Germline values: CDR1 SGHDN, CDR2 FVKESK. The CDR3 is CASSQSSGSYEQYF. The CDR3 DNA reads TGTGCCAGCAGCCAATCCTCAGGCTCCTACGAGCAGTACTTC. Full variable domain (outside the CDR3, taken from reference TRBV14 and TRBJ2-7): EAGVTQFPSHSVIEKGQTVTLRCDPISGHDNLYWYRRVMGKEIKFLLHFVKESKQDESGMPNNRFLAERTGGTYSTLKVQPAELEDSGVYFCASSQSSGSYEQYFGPGTRLTVT.

V and J are TRBV10-3 and TRBJ2-3; 8 bases are shared with TRBD2. After removal of 3 bases from V and 1 base from J, the junction contained 6 bases not matched to a gene. The germline CDR1 and CDR2 sequences are ENHRY and SYGVKD. CDR3 length: 16 amino acids. The CDR3: CAISESGLGGTDTQYF. The CDR3 DNA sequence: TGTGCCATCAGTGAATCGGGACTAGGGGGCACAGATACGCAGTATTTT.

This chain links TRBV4-3 with TRBJ1-2; D remains ambiguous. Germline V gene data show CDR1 as LGHNA and CDR2 as YSLEER. The germline V and J ends were trimmed by 0 bases and 8 bases, with 19 bases remaining between them. CDR3 length equals 16 residues. CDR3 sequence reads: CASSQDRAALVYGYTF. In nucleotides, the CDR3 is TGCGCCAGCAGCCAAGATAGGGCAGCCCTGGTATACGGCTACACCTTC.

This clone has just a few counts. The chain recombines TRBV19 with TRBJ1-5; weak D call: TRBD1 (5 bases). Trimming cost V 2 bases and J 5 bases, with 10 bases left between them. Germline values: CDR1 LNHDA, CDR2 SQIVND (reference sequence). This CDR3 has 14 residues. CDR3 residues: CASSIQGRDQPQHF. CDR3 nucleotides: TGTGCCAGTAGTATACAGGGTAGAGATCAGCCCCAGCATTTT.

The rearrangement links TRBV5-6 to TRBJ1-1; D unresolved. The CDR3 has 14 amino acids. V dropped 2 bases and J dropped 3 bases, with 11 bases sitting between them. Germline CDR1 reads SGHDT; CDR2 reads YYEEEE. CDR3 in amino acids: CASSLEVLHTEAFF. The CDR3 DNA sequence: TGTGCCAGCAGCTTAGAGGTCCTACACACTGAAGCTTTCTTT.

V is TRBV28 and J is TRBJ2-3, with a tentative D call TRBD2 (6 bases). The CDR3 sequence is 15 residues long. CDR1 and CDR2 (germline): MDHEN, SYDVKM. V gave up 6 bases and J gave up 0 bases, with 13 bases separating them. The CDR3, as DNA: TGTGCCAGCAGCCCTGGAGGGTATAGCACAGATACGCAGTATTTT. It is translated as CASSPGGYSTDTQYF. The entire variable domain, with the rest obtained from reference TRBV28 and TRBJ2-3, is as follows: DVKVTQSSRYLVKRTGEKVFLECVQDMDHENMFWYRQDPGLGLRLIYFSYDVKMKEKGDIPEGYSVSREKKERFSLILESASTNQTSMYLCASSPGGYSTDTQYFGPGTRLTVL.

This clone was observed once. The junction departs from the called germline gene at one end, perhaps through a read error. The chain couples TRBV11-2 to TRBJ2-1; 12 nucleotides line up with TRBD2. The CDR3 is 12 amino acids. Germline V gene sequence: CDR1 SGHAT, CDR2 FQNNGV. The CDR3 DNA reads TGTGCCAGCAGCGCCCAGCTAGCGGGGGGGCTCTTC. It codes for CASSAQLAGGLF.

The chain couples TRBV5-1 to TRBJ1-2; weak D call: TRBD1 (5 bases). CDR1 and CDR2 (germline): SGHRS, YFSETQ. Trimming took 4 bases from V and 2 from J, leaving 12 bases between them. This CDR3 contains 14 residues. CDR3: CASSPTGPNYGYTF. In nucleotides, the CDR3 is TGCGCCAGCAGCCCTACGGGGCCAAACTATGGCTACACCTTC.

The chain joins TRBV30 to TRBJ2-6, with 10 bases lining up with TRBD1. The CDR3 has 20 residues. V was pared by 3 bases and J by 0 bases, with 14 bases of the junction left unmatched. CDR1 and CDR2 (germline): GTSNPN, SVGIG (reference sequence). CDR3: CAWRRTPGTGAFSGANVLTF. The CDR3 DNA is TGTGCCTGGAGGAGGACCCCCGGGACAGGGGCTTTCTCTGGGGCCAACGTCCTGACTTTC.

The chain has TRBV7-2 and TRBJ1-3; no definite D call. The CDR3 runs 15 residues. The V and J ends lost 5 bases and 3 bases respectively, with 14 bases between them. CDR1 is SGHTA and CDR2 is FQGNSA in the germline V gene. CDR3 residues: CASSLSSGVGNTIYF. The CDR3 DNA reads TGTGCCAGCAGCCTCTCATCGGGAGTTGGAAACACCATATATTTT.

This clone appeared a single time. J is TRBJ1-2 and V is TRBV4-1; TRBD1 is a possible D gene (6 bases). This CDR3 contains 17 residues. The V end lost 1 base, the J end lost 4 bases, and 19 bases lay between the germline ends. Germline V CDR1 and CDR2: MGHRA, YSYEKL. CDR3 in DNA: TGCGCCAGCAGCCAAGGATATCAGTGGGGGCCAGGCTATGGCTACACCTTC. Protein: CASSQGYQWGPGYGYTF.

The chain combines TRBV18 with TRBJ2-7; D is possibly TRBD2 (6 bases). The V end was cut by 6 bases, the J end by 2 bases, with 14 bases between. Germline V gene sequence: CDR1 KGHSH, CDR2 LQKENI. This CDR3 is 14 amino acids long. The CDR3 DNA is TGTGCCAGCTCCCCTTCGGGGGTCCCCTACGAGCAGTACTTC. Translation: CASSPSGVPYEQYF.

The chain couples TRBV28 to TRBJ2-7; 7 nucleotides match TRBD1. This CDR3 is 13 amino acids long. V lost 4 bases and J lost 2; bases outside the gene matches: 2. Germline CDR1 is MDHEN and CDR2 is SYDVKM. The CDR3 sequence: CASSSGGPYEQYF. Written as DNA, the CDR3 is TGTGCCAGCAGTTCAGGGGGTCCCTACGAGCAGTACTTC.

J is TRBJ2-1 and V is TRBV6-1; TRBD2 matches 10 bases. This CDR3 region has 15 residues. Trimming cost V 3 bases and J 8 bases; bases outside gene matches: 7. Per the germline V gene, CDR1 is MNHNS and CDR2 is SASEGT. CDR3 amino acids: CASSEAAGGPDEQFF. The CDR3 bases are TGTGCCAGCAGTGAGGCAGCGGGGGGGCCTGATGAGCAGTTCTTC.

The chain carries TRBV6-6 and TRBJ1-1; 10 nucleotides agree with TRBD1. V lost 5 bases, J lost 7 bases, and 4 bases stayed unmatched. Germline lookup yields CDR1 MNHNY and CDR2 SVGAGI (reference sequence). The CDR3 covers 13 residues. CDR3: CASSDRGRGEAFF. The CDR3 nucleotides read TGTGCCAGCAGTGACAGGGGGCGAGGTGAAGCTTTCTTT.

The sample holds a few counts of this clone. This chain uses TRBV15 with TRBJ1-4; 8 bases map to TRBD1. The CDR3 runs 14 residues. The V segment lost 8 bases and the J segment 8 bases; nucleotides outside the gene matches: 10. Germline V CDR1 and CDR2: LNHNV, YYDKDF (reference sequence). The CDR3 nucleotides are TGTGCCACCCGTAGCCGGGACAGGCGAGAAAAACTGTTTTTT. Translation gives CATRSRDRREKLFF. Full variable domain (remainder filled in from reference TRBV15 and TRBJ1-4): DAMVIQNPRYQVTQFGKPVTLSCSQTLNHNVMYWYQQKSSQAPKLLFHYYDKDFNNEADTPDNFQSRRPNTSFCFLDIRSPGLGDTAMYLCATRSRDRREKLFFGSGTQLSVL.

A note on this clone: Other DNA sequences from this sample encode an identical CDR3 as well. This chain joins TRBV25-1 and TRBJ1-2; maybe TRBD1 (5 bases). This CDR3 contains 14 residues. With 9 bases removed from V and 8 bases from J, the gap between germline ends came to 22 bases. Germline V lookup: CDR1 MGHDK, CDR2 SYGVNS. For the CDR3, the DNA is TGTGCCAGTAGCGACTCGATGGGGCTGTGGGGCTACACCTTC. Residues: CASSDSMGLWGYTF.

The chain recombines TRBV19 with TRBJ2-7; D uncertain. CDR1 LNHDA and CDR2 SQIVND come from the germline V gene (reference sequence). The CDR3 loop spans 15 amino acids. Trimming cost V 3 bases and J 3 bases, with 15 bases left between them. CDR3 bases: TGTGCCAGTAGTATTACTCCAGGCTCCTACTACGAGCAGTACTTC. Residues: CASSITPGSYYEQYF.